These 2 T cell receptor beta chains were sequenced from one sample in a study of T cell responses to AZD1222 COVID-19 vaccine. TCRdb keeps only in-frame clones here, not all; method: immunoSEQ multiplex PCR. The table includes about 120,000 clones, around 86% detected once. The sequencing used peripheral blood, collected 28 days after the second AZD1222 dose. All receptors derive from an adult who received the AZD1222 COVID-19 vaccine.

This chain connects TRBV4-1 to TRBJ1-5; 7 nucleotides match TRBD1. Germline CDR1 is MGHRA and CDR2 is YSYEKL. The V and J ends lost 3 bases and 4 bases, in that order; junction bases with no gene match: 9. The CDR3 spans 16 residues. The CDR3 loop is CASSHSGTAINQPQHF. The CDR3 DNA sequence: TGCGCCAGCAGCCATAGCGGGACAGCGATTAATCAGCCCCAGCATTTT.

This sequence joins TRBV7-6 and TRBJ1-4; 9 nucleotides agree with TRBD1. The CDR3 has 14 residues. Unmatched junction bases numbered 3, after V lost 5 bases and J lost 5 bases. Germline V gene data show CDR1 as SGHVS and CDR2 as FNYEAQ. The CDR3 region is CASSRTGGNEKLFF. DNA of the CDR3: TGTGCCAGCAGCCGAACAGGGGGCAATGAAAAACTGTTTTTT.